This entry is about one T cell receptor (beta chain). The target antigen is unknown. This sample was taken from a study of Ad26.COV2.S vaccination and SARS-CoV-2 variants. This CDR3 region has 16 residues. The V segment lost 2 bases and the J segment 4 bases; nucleotides outside the gene matches: 3. The germline CDR1 and CDR2 sequences are MNHEY and SVGEGT. This sample's treatment: over 15 received Ad26.COV2.S at low or high dose, single or two shots; about 5 received placebo; per-sample allocation not given. It was on day 63 after the first vaccine or placebo injection that samples were taken. It was an adult aged 18-55 years in Boston who was the donor. Spike of the Wuhan-strain SARS-CoV-2 was expressed by an Ad26 vector, which formed the vaccine. Data came from immunoSEQ multiplex PCR; TCRdb stores just in-frame clones and leaves some out. The sample lists some 390,000 clones, approximately 91% occurring once.

Broader study findings: Vaccine and placebo groups showed comparable non-spike TCR breadth.

The origin of this receptor is a person between 18 and 65 years old who received the Ad26.COV2.S COVID-19 vaccine or a placebo. V and J are TRBV6-2 or TRBV6-3 and TRBJ2-2; 11 nucleotides line up with TRBD2. Here the sequenced sample was peripheral blood, taken in a trial of Ad26.COV2.S vaccine versus placebo. The CDR3 DNA sequence: TGTGCCAGCAGTTACGGGACTAGCGGACCCACCGGGGAGCTGTTTTTT. Encoded protein: CASSYGTSGPTGELFF.